Following are 15 T cell receptor beta chains from one sample sequenced in a study of blood T cells in healthy people across ages. Alongside a J-beta primer mix, a sample-barcoded 5' primer served in a second PCR lasting roughly 7 to 11 cycles. TCRdb passed the 5' RACE reads through MiXCR, listing each CDR3 protein once. The table includes more than 800,000 distinct CDR3 sequences, around 26% detected once. Sequenced: blood. These receptors were collected from a woman aged 80 or over in good health.

This clonotype was counted at least ten times. The chain combines TRBV12-3 or TRBV12-4 with TRBJ1-2; D perhaps matches TRBD1 (5 bases). The CDR3 length is 13 residues. The ends were cut back, 4 bases at V and 4 bases at J, with 10 bases in the middle. In DNA, the CDR3 is TGTGCCAGCAGTTCGGGACCGATCTATGGCTACACCTTC. Translating gives CASSSGPIYGYTF.

In its sample, this clonotype was seen many times. V and J are TRBV18 and TRBJ2-5, with 10 positions matching TRBD1. The CDR3 has 14 residues. Looked up from germline, CDR1 is KGHSH and CDR2 is LQKENI. Trimming cost V 7 bases and J 4 bases; bases outside gene matches: 6. The CDR3 DNA is TGTGCCAGCTGCCGGGACAGGGGAGCAGAGACCCAGTACTTC. Protein: CASCRDRGAETQYF.

This clonotype has only one observation. The junction and the germline gene differ at one end; a read error may be behind it. V usage is TRBV19 and J usage is TRBJ1-2; no firm D call. The CDR3 runs 15 residues. Per germline, CDR1 LNHDA and CDR2 SQIVND (reference sequence). This CDR3 is CAGRKDVVTNYGYTF. Here the CDR3 DNA reads TGTGCCGGTAGGAAGGACGTTGTCACTAACTATGGCTACACCTTC.

This clonotype was counted ten times or more. This chain connects TRBV9 to TRBJ2-1, with D possibly TRBD2 on 6 matching bases. The CDR3 sequence is 15 residues long. Germline V gene data show CDR1 as SGDLS and CDR2 as YYNGEE. Trimming took off 5 bases at V and 4 bases at J, with 16 bases between the two ends. CDR3 loop: CASRASGEAYNEQFF. The CDR3 DNA reads TGTGCCAGCAGAGCCTCGGGAGAAGCTTACAATGAGCAGTTCTTC.

This clonotype was recorded once. The chain carries TRBV7-2 and TRBJ2-7; TRBD1 is a possible D gene (6 bases). V shed 5 bases and J shed 2 bases, with 16 bases lying between them. The germline CDR1 and CDR2 sequences are SGHTA and FQGNSA. The length of the CDR3 is 15 residues. The DNA of the CDR3 is TGTGCCAGCAGCCCCATGTGGGGGCTCCCCTACGAGCAGTACTTC. Residues: CASSPMWGLPYEQYF.

In its sample, this clonotype was seen many times. The chain employs TRBV11-2 and TRBJ2-5; no clear D gene. The CDR3 has 14 residues. The germline CDR1 and CDR2 sequences are SGHAT and FQNNGV. With 5 bases removed from V and 5 bases from J, the gap between germline ends came to 15 bases. The CDR3, as DNA: TGTGCCAGCAGCCCCGGTGGGATAAGTGAGACCCAGTACTTC. Protein product: CASSPGGISETQYF.

This clonotype was counted a few times. The rearrangement joins TRBV6-1 to TRBJ1-5; D possibly corresponds to TRBD1 (6 bases). The germline V gene encodes CDR1 MNHNS and CDR2 SASEGT. This CDR3 has 15 residues. V lost 6 bases and J lost 4, with 16 bases in between. The CDR3 protein is CASSDWGAGNQPQHF. CDR3 bases: TGTGCCAGCAGCGATTGGGGGGCCGGTAATCAGCCCCAGCATTTT.

The chain carries TRBV5-4 and TRBJ2-1, with 14 bases lining up with TRBD2. Germline V gene sequence: CDR1 SGHNT, CDR2 YYREEE (reference sequence). This CDR3 spans 18 amino acids. The junction had 7 bases not matched to a gene; V was cut back by 5 bases and J by 0 bases. The CDR3 is CASSSGTSGGGSYNEQFF. The CDR3 nucleotides read TGTGCCAGCAGTTCCGGGACTAGCGGGGGAGGCTCCTACAATGAGCAGTTCTTC.

This clonotype was seen many times. A single base separates this from a much larger clone, so it may be a read error. The rearrangement uses TRBV14 and TRBJ2-5; either TRBD1 or TRBD2 may supply D (5 bases each). The CDR3 runs to 15 residues. The V gene lost 0 bases and the J gene lost 5 bases, with 13 bases spanning the gap. Germline values: CDR1 SGHDN, CDR2 FVKESK. The CDR3 loop reads CASSQDGGIGETQYF. CDR3 in DNA: TGTGCCAGCAGCCAAGATGGGGGTATCGGGGAGACCCAGTACTTC. Looking up the rest from reference TRBV14 and TRBJ2-5 gives the full variable domain: EAGVTQFPSHSVIEKGQTVTLRCDPISGHDNLYWYRRVMGKEIKFLLHFVKESKQDESGMPNNRFLAERTGGTYSTLKVQPAELEDSGVYFCASSQDGGIGETQYFGPGTRLLVL.

As regards this clonotype: The CDR3 end shows no conserved phenylalanine or tryptophan, and so a read error is likely. The genes are TRBV7-2 and TRBJ1-1; 7 bases fit TRBD1. This CDR3 has 12 residues. Germline lookup yields CDR1 SGHTA and CDR2 FQGNSA. J was trimmed by 10 bases and V by 6 bases; bases with no gene match: 8. The CDR3 region has the DNA TGTGCCAGCAGTAATGACAGGGTATCAGCTTTCTTG. Residues: CASSNDRVSAFL.

This clonotype was detected only a few times. This sequence joins TRBV4-2 and TRBJ1-4; no firm D call. This CDR3 region has 16 residues. Looked up from germline, CDR1 is LGHNA and CDR2 is YNFKEQ. V shed 2 bases and J shed 0 bases, with 10 bases lying between them. CDR3 protein: CASSQSSQATNEKLFF. DNA of the CDR3: TGTGCCAGCAGCCAAAGCAGCCAGGCAACTAATGAAAAACTGTTTTTT.

This clonotype has just one count. A read error may explain this, as a much larger clone is one base away. This chain joins TRBV24-1 and TRBJ2-3; D perhaps matches TRBD2 (6 bases). The CDR3 is 18 amino acids. V was shortened by 8 bases and J by 0 bases, with 23 bases between the two germline ends. CDR1 KGHDR and CDR2 SFDVKD come from the germline V gene. CDR3 nucleotides: TGTGCCACCACCGATGAAACTCCTAGCGAGGTTAGCACAGATACGCAGTATTTT. It is translated as CATTDETPSEVSTDTQYF.

This clonotype appeared a few times. This sequence joins TRBV12-3 or TRBV12-4 and TRBJ1-1; possibly TRBD1 for D (6 bases). The length of the CDR3 is 13 residues. Trimming pared 7 bases from V and 1 base from J, leaving 10 bases between. As DNA, the CDR3 is TGTGCCAGCATACGGGACACGAACACTGAAGCTTTCTTT. Its translation is CASIRDTNTEAFF.

The sample holds many counts of this clonotype. The chain has TRBV24-1 and TRBJ2-3; 7 bases align to TRBD1. CDR1 is KGHDR, CDR2 SFDVKD, per germline. V trimming: 5 bases; J trimming: 6 bases; junction bases outside the gene matches: 16. This CDR3 region has 17 residues. CDR3 residues: CATSATTGTSDRDTQYF. In DNA form, the CDR3 reads TGTGCCACCAGTGCCACAACCGGGACGTCGGACAGGGATACGCAGTATTTT.

At least ten counts were recorded for this clonotype. The chain employs TRBV11-2 and TRBJ2-5; possible D gene TRBD2, 6 bases. The CDR3 sequence is 14 residues long. Trimming pared 5 bases from V and 3 bases from J, leaving 13 bases between. Germline CDR1 reads SGHAT; CDR2 reads FQNNGV. The CDR3 sequence is CASSGAPSEETQYF. In nucleotides, the CDR3 is TGTGCCAGCAGCGGAGCCCCTAGCGAAGAGACCCAGTACTTC.